The 17 T cell receptor beta chains below were found in one sample sequenced in a study of cytomegalovirus exposure and HLA in healthy donors. Both 60 Vbeta primers and 13 Jbeta primers went into the PCR. Produced via immunoSEQ multiplex PCR; TCRdb's table is partial and in-frame only. The sample has 85,000 to 130,000 clones, roughly 82% seen once. Sequenced sample: PBMCs. All receptors derive from a woman aged 50 to 65 in good health and CMV-seropositive.

The chain carries TRBV18 and TRBJ2-5; 9 bases are shared with TRBD1. The end of the DNA is better explained by TRBJ2-7, so the J call may be wrong. The CDR3 length is 15 residues. Germline-derived CDR1 and CDR2 are KGHSH and LQKENI. This chain's CDR3 is CASSRTGVNTYEQYF. CDR3 nucleotides: TGTGCCAGCTCACGGACAGGGGTCAATACCTACGAGCAGTACTTC.

This chain links TRBV28 with TRBJ2-7; 7 bases are shared with TRBD1. The CDR3 spans 16 residues. V was pared by 3 bases and J by 4 bases, with 12 bases of the junction left unmatched. Germline V lookup: CDR1 MDHEN, CDR2 SYDVKM. The chain's CDR3 is CASSFPLRGGDYEQYF. The CDR3, as DNA: TGTGCCAGCAGTTTCCCCTTAAGAGGGGGCGATTACGAGCAGTACTTC.

The gene calls are TRBV18 and TRBJ2-5; TRBD2 matches 9 bases. This CDR3 has 19 residues. V shed 1 base and J 0 bases; nucleotides not matched to a gene: 12. The germline V gene has CDR1 KGHSH and CDR2 LQKENI. CDR3 sequence (DNA): TGTGCCAGCTCACCACAGTCAATCTCTCTAGCGGGGAACCAAGAGACCCAGTACTTC. This gives the protein CASSPQSISLAGNQETQYF.

A remark on this clone: Its ends do not fully match the called genes, so a read error is possible. The chain recombines TRBV7-9 with TRBJ1-1; unclear D gene. The V gene's germline CDR1 is SEHNR and CDR2 FQNEAQ (reference sequence). The CDR3 is 15 amino acids. The CDR3 nucleotides read TGTTCCAGCAGCTTTGCACCGGGGTCTAACACTGAAGCTTTCTTT. This encodes CSSSFAPGSNTEAFF.

This clone was observed a few times. One end of the junction fails to match germline, which may point to a read error. This rearrangement joins TRBV5-4 to TRBJ1-2; unclear D gene. The germline V gene encodes CDR1 SGHNT and CDR2 YYREEE (reference sequence). The CDR3 covers 16 residues. The CDR3 protein is CASSQEFSGLEGGYTF. Here the CDR3 DNA reads TGCGCCAGCAGCCAAGAATTCTCCGGCCTAGAGGGTGGCTACACCTTC.

CDR3 in amino acids: CASSLGYSGGVGGDTQYF. The CDR3 region has the DNA TGTGCCAGCAGCTTGGGGTACAGCGGGGGGGTAGGAGGAGATACGCAGTATTTT. This chain uses TRBV5-4 with TRBJ2-3; TRBD2 matches 10 bases. This CDR3 contains 18 residues. J gave up 5 bases and V 0 bases, and 12 bases lay outside the gene matches. CDR1 and CDR2 from the germline V gene are SGHNT and YYREEE (reference sequence).

The J gene is TRBJ1-5, the V gene TRBV5-4, with 7 bases aligning to TRBD1. Trimming took 2 bases from V and 4 from J; bases not matched to a gene: 6. Germline V gene data show CDR1 as SGHNT and CDR2 as YYREEE (reference sequence). This CDR3 is built from 15 residues. The CDR3 DNA reads TGTGCCAGCAGCTTAATGGGACAGTTAAATCAGCCCCAGCATTTT. Residues: CASSLMGQLNQPQHF.

This rearrangement joins TRBV7-2 to TRBJ2-1; 7 bases are shared with TRBD2. This CDR3 comprises 16 residues. CDR1 and CDR2 (germline): SGHTA, FQGNSA. V shed 5 bases, J shed 7 bases, and the junction held 14 bases outside the gene matches. The CDR3 bases are TGTGCCAGCAGCGACCCACCGATGGGAGGGTGGAATGAGCAGTTCTTC. Protein sequence: CASSDPPMGGWNEQFF.

The chain couples TRBV19 to TRBJ2-7, with a tentative D call TRBD1 (6 bases). From germline, CDR1 is LNHDA and CDR2 SQIVND (reference sequence). The ends were cut back, 3 bases at V and 4 bases at J, with 13 bases in the middle. This CDR3 has 14 amino acids. The CDR3 DNA is TGTGCCAGTAGTATTCCAGGGGCGGAGTACGAGCAGTACTTC. This gives the protein CASSIPGAEYEQYF. Full variable domain (rest looked up from reference TRBV19 and TRBJ2-7): DGGITQSPKYLFRKEGQNVTLSCEQNLNHDAMYWYRQDPGQGLRLIYYSQIVNDFQKGDIAEGYSVSREKKESFPLTVTSAQKNPTAFYLCASSIPGAEYEQYFGPGTRLTVT.

The rearrangement joins TRBV9 to TRBJ2-1, with D perhaps TRBD2 (7 bases). Germline values: CDR1 SGDLS, CDR2 YYNGEE. Trimming removed 0 bases at V and 8 bases at J, with 18 bases between. The CDR3 runs to 16 residues. CDR3 sequence (DNA): TGTGCCAGCAGCGTAGTCCCCGGGGGGCCTAGCGATGAGCAGTTCTTC. As protein: CASSVVPGGPSDEQFF.

V and J are TRBV7-8 and TRBJ2-7; tentatively, D is TRBD1 (6 bases). The CDR3 extends over 16 amino acids. Trimming removed 5 bases from V and 5 bases from J, with 22 bases in between. Germline assignment: CDR1 SGHVS and CDR2 FQNEAQ. The CDR3 is CASSPPGQGRADEQYF. The CDR3 DNA is TGTGCCAGCAGCCCACCGGGACAAGGACGGGCAGACGAGCAGTACTTC.

The chain has TRBV2 and TRBJ2-5; D ambiguous. The DNA end is more similar to TRBJ2-7, so the J call may be wrong. The germline CDR1 and CDR2 sequences are SNHLY and FYNNEI. CDR3 length: 12 residues. CDR3 sequence (DNA): TGTGCCAGCAGTGGAGGCTCCTACGAGCAGTACTTC. This gives the protein CASSGGSYEQYF.

V gene TRBV5-1 combines with J gene TRBJ1-1; 7 bases are a match to TRBD1. The germline V gene has CDR1 SGHRS and CDR2 YFSETQ. The junction had 3 bases not matched to a gene; V was cut back by 5 bases and J by 2 bases. This CDR3 region has 13 residues. CDR3 region: CASRAGGNTEAFF. The CDR3, as DNA: TGCGCCAGCAGGGCAGGGGGTAACACTGAAGCTTTCTTT.

The genes are TRBV5-1 and TRBJ1-6; D possibly corresponds to TRBD1 (6 bases). CDR1 is SGHRS and CDR2 is YFSETQ in the germline V gene. This CDR3 region has 17 residues. Trimming stripped 2 bases from V and 5 bases from J, with 17 bases between. The CDR3, as DNA: TGCGCCAGCAGCTTTGCCCCCAGGGGCACCGATAATTCACCCCTCCACTTT. The encoded protein is CASSFAPRGTDNSPLHF.

This clone was counted between two and nine times. The V and J genes are TRBV14 and TRBJ2-1; 9 nucleotides align to TRBD2. The length of the CDR3 is 14 residues. Germline V gene sequence: CDR1 SGHDN, CDR2 FVKESK. V gave up 0 bases and J gave up 16 bases; unmatched junction bases: 10. CDR3 sequence: CASSQDLAGGPRFF. CDR3 sequence (DNA): TGTGCCAGCAGCCAAGATCTTGCGGGGGGGCCAAGATTCTTC.

The CDR3 bases are TGTGCCAGCAGTTACGTGACAGGGGGGTACACCGGGGAGCTGTTTTTT. It translates to CASSYVTGGYTGELFF. The chain couples TRBV6-5 to TRBJ2-2; 9 nucleotides agree with TRBD1. The J segment lost 3 bases and the V segment lost 2 bases, leaving 4 bases of the junction unmatched. Per the germline V gene, CDR1 is MNHEY and CDR2 is SVGAGI. The CDR3 has 16 residues.

This clone turned up a few times. The chain has TRBV27 and TRBJ2-2, with a weak D call TRBD1 (6 bases). Trimming pared 2 bases from V and 6 bases from J, leaving 7 bases between. Germline loops: CDR1 MNHEY, CDR2 SMNVEV (reference sequence). The CDR3 is 13 amino acids. This chain's CDR3 is CASSLQGPGELFF. Written as DNA, the CDR3 is TGTGCCAGCAGTTTACAGGGGCCCGGGGAGCTGTTTTTT.